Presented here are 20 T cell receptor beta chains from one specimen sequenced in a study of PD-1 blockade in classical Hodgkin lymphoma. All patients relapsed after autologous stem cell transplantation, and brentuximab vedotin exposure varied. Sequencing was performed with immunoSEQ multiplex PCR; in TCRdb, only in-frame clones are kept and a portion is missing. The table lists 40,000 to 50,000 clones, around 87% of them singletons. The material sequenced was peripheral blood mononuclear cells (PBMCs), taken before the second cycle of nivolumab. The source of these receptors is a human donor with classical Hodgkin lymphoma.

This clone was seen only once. As DNA, the CDR3 is TGTGCCAGCAGTGAAAGGGGGGGAAACTATGGCTACACCTTC. Translation gives CASSERGGNYGYTF. The chain carries TRBV25-1 and TRBJ1-2, with D possibly being TRBD1 (6 bases). Trimming left V 2 bases short and J 2 bases short, with 9 bases between. Per the germline V gene, CDR1 is MGHDK and CDR2 is SYGVNS. The CDR3 sequence is 14 residues long.

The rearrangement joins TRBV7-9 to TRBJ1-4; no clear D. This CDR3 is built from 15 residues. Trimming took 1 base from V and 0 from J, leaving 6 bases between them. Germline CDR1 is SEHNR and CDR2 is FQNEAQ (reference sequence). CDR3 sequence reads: CASSLDKATNEKLFF. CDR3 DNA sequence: TGTGCCAGCAGCTTAGACAAGGCAACTAATGAAAAACTGTTTTTT.

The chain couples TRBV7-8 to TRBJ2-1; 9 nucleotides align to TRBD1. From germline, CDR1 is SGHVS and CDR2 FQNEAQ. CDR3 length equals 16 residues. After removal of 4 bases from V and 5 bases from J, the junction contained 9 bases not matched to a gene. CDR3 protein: CASSSIGQGNHNEQFF. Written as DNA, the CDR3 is TGTGCCAGCAGCTCTATCGGACAGGGGAATCACAATGAGCAGTTCTTC.

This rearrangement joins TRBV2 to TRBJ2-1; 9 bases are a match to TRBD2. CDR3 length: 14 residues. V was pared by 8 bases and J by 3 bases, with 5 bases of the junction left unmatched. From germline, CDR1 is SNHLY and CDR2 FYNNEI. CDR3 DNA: TGTGCCAGCCGGGCGGGAGGGTTCTACAATGAGCAGTTCTTC. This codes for CASRAGGFYNEQFF.

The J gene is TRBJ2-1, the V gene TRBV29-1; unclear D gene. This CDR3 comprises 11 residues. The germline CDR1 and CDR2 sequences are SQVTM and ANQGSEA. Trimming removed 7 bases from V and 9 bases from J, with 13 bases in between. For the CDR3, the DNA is TGCAGCGGAGGAACCATGGGTGAGCAGTTCTTC. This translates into CSGGTMGEQFF.

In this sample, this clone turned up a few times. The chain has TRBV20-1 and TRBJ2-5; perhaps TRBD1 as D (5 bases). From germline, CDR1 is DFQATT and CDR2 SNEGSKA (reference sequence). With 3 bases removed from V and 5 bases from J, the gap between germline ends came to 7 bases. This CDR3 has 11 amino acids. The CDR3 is CSASAGETQYF. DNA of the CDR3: TGCAGTGCTAGCGCAGGGGAGACCCAGTACTTC.

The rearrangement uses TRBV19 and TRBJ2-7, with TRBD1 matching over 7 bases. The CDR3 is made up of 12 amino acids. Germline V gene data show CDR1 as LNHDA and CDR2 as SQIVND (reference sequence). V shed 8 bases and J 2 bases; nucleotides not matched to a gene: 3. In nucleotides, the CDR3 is TGTGCCAGTTCCGGGACAGCCTACGAGCAGTACTTC. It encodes CASSGTAYEQYF.

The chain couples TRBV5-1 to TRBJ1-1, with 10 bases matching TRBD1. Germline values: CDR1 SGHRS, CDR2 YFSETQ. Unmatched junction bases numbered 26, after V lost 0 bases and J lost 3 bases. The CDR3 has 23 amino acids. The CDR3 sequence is CASSLARKTKKNLTGGDDTEAFF. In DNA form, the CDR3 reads TGCGCCAGCAGCTTGGCCCGTAAAACCAAGAAGAACCTGACAGGGGGCGACGACACTGAAGCTTTCTTT.

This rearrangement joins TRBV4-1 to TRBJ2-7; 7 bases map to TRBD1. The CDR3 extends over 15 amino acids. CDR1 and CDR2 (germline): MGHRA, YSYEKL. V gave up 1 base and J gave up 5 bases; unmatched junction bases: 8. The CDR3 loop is CASSQVPLQGNEQYF. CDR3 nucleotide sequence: TGCGCCAGCAGCCAAGTTCCTCTACAGGGGAACGAGCAGTACTTC.

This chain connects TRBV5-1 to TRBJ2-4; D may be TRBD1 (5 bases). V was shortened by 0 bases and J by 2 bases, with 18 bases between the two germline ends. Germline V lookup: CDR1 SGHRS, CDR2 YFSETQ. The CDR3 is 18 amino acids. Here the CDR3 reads CASSLVFPGPDSKNIQYF. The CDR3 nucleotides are TGCGCCAGCAGCTTGGTATTCCCAGGGCCCGACTCCAAAAACATTCAGTACTTC.

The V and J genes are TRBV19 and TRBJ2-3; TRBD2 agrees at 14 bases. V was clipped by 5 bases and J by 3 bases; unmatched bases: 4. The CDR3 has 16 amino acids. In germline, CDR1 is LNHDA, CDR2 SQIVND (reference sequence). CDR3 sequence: CASSPGLAGGTDTQYF. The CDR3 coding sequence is TGTGCCAGTAGTCCCGGACTAGCGGGAGGTACAGATACGCAGTATTTT.

Here the CDR3 reads CASSLLAGVRPNEQFF. The CDR3 nucleotides are TGTGCCAGCAGTTTATTAGCCGGGGTCCGGCCAAATGAGCAGTTCTTC. V and J are TRBV28 and TRBJ2-1, with D maybe TRBD2 (5 bases). This CDR3 contains 16 residues. V dropped 1 base and J dropped 7 bases, with 17 bases sitting between them. The germline gives CDR1 MDHEN, CDR2 SYDVKM.

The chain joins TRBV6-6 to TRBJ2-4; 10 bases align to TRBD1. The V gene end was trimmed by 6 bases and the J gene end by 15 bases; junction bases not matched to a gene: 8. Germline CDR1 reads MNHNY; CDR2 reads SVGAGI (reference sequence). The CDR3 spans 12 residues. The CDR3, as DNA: TGTGCCAGCAGCGGATACCGGGACAGGGGGTACTTC. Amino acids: CASSGYRDRGYF.

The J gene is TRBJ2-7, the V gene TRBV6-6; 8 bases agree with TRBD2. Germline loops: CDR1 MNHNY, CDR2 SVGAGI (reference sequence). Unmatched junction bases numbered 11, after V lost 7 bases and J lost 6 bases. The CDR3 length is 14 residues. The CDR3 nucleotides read TGTGCCAGCACCGCTACGGGGGGGGCGGGCGAGCAGTACTTC. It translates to CASTATGGAGEQYF.

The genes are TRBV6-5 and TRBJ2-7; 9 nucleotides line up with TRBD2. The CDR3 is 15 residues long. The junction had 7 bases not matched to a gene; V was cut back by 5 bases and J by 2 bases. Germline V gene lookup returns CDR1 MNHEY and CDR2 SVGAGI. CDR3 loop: CASSPPASGTYEQYF. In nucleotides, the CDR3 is TGTGCCAGCAGTCCACCGGCTAGCGGGACCTACGAGCAGTACTTC.

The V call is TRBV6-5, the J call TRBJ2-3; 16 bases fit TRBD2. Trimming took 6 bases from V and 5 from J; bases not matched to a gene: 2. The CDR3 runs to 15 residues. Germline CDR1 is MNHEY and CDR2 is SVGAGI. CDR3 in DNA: TGTGCCAGCAGGGGGACTAGCGGGAGGGGAGATACGCAGTATTTT. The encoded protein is CASRGTSGRGDTQYF.

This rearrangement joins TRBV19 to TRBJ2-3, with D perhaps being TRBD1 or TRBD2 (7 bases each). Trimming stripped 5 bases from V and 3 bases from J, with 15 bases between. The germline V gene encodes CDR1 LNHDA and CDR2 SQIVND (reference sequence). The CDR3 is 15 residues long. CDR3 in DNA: TGTGCCAGTAGTCTCAGGGGGGGGAGGACAGATACGCAGTATTTT. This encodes CASSLRGGRTDTQYF.

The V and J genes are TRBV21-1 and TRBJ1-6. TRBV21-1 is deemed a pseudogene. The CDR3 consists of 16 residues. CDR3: CASSKGSDWVNSPLHF. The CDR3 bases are TGTGCCAGCAGCAAAGGATCTGATTGGGTAAATTCACCCCTCCACTTT.

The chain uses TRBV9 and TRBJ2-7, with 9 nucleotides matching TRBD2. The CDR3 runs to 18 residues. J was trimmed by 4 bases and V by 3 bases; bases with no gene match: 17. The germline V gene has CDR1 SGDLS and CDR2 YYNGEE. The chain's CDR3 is CASSAYSTPSGKGYEQYF. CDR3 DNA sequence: TGTGCCAGCAGCGCCTACAGCACTCCTAGCGGGAAGGGATACGAGCAGTACTTC. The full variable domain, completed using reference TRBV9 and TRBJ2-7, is DSGVTQTPKHLITATGQRVTLRCSPRSGDLSVYWYQQSLDQGLQFLIQYYNGEERAKGNILERFSAQQFPDLHSELNLSSLELGDSALYFCASSAYSTPSGKGYEQYFGPGTRLTVT.

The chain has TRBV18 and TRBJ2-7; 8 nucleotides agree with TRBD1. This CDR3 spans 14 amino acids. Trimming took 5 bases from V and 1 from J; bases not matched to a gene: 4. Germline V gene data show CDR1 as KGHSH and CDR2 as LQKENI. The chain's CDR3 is CASSFRTGSYEQYF. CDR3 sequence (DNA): TGTGCCAGCTCATTTCGGACAGGGTCCTACGAGCAGTACTTC.